The 26 T cell receptor beta chains below all came from one sample that was sequenced in a study of blood T cells in healthy people across ages (dated by TCRdb to between 2015 and 2016). The library was produced with 5' RACE. The sequencer was an Illumina HiSeq 2500. A second PCR of about 7 to 12 cycles was performed with a sample-barcoded 5' primer and a J-beta primer mix. In-frame beta chains were kept once TCRdb had trimmed the public reads at Q25 with fastp and called clones with MiXCR. All rows with the same CDR3 protein become a single entry with the most common DNA and genes. Within this sample are roughly 1,300,000 distinct CDR3 sequences, with 59% of them counted one time only. Clones ranked in the top ten supply over 5% of the sample. Sequenced material: blood. The receptors shown here come from a man between 18 and 35 years old in good health.

This clonotype was recorded only once. V usage is TRBV7-2 and J usage is TRBJ2-1, with D uncertain. From germline, CDR1 is SGHTA and CDR2 FQGNSA. The CDR3 covers 20 residues. Trimming took 2 bases from V and 5 from J, leaving 28 bases between them. This CDR3 is CASSLMGNSDGASPNNEQFF. The CDR3 region has the DNA TGTGCCAGCAGCTTAATGGGAAATAGTGACGGCGCATCTCCTAACAATGAGCAGTTCTTC.

V usage is TRBV10-3 and J usage is TRBJ1-1; 7 positions agree with TRBD1. From germline, CDR1 is ENHRY and CDR2 SYGVKD. The ends lost 7 bases at V and 5 bases at J; junction bases unmatched: 10. The CDR3 sequence is 14 residues long. The CDR3 region is CAIIDREGMTEAFF. CDR3 sequence (DNA): TGTGCCATCATCGACAGGGAGGGAATGACTGAAGCTTTCTTT.

This clonotype showed up just a few times. The V and J genes are TRBV6-5 and TRBJ2-3; the match to TRBD1 covers 7 bases. This CDR3 comprises 16 residues. Trimming cost V 4 bases and J 2 bases; bases outside gene matches: 9. Looked up from germline, CDR1 is MNHEY and CDR2 is SVGAGI. CDR3 region: CASSLDRKRSTDTQYF. CDR3 sequence (DNA): TGTGCCAGCAGTTTGGACAGGAAACGATCCACAGATACGCAGTATTTT.

The rearrangement joins TRBV11-1 to TRBJ1-6; 8 positions match TRBD1. The CDR3 sequence is 15 residues long. J gave up 5 bases and V 5 bases, and 5 bases lay outside the gene matches. Germline-derived CDR1 and CDR2 are SGHAT and FQDESV (reference sequence). The CDR3 DNA follows: TGTGCCAGCAGCCCTACGACAGGGGATAATTCACCCCTCCACTTT. Translating it yields CASSPTTGDNSPLHF. Based on the CDR3 plus reference TRBV11-1 and TRBJ1-6, the full variable domain is EAEVAQSPRYKITEKSQAVAFWCDPISGHATLYWYRQILGQGPELLVQFQDESVVDDSQLPKDRFSAERLKGVDSTLKIQPAELGDSAMYLCASSPTTGDNSPLHFGNGTRLTVT.

This chain joins TRBV12-3 or TRBV12-4 and TRBJ2-7; 11 nucleotides agree with TRBD2. The tail of the sequence fits TRBJ2-5 better, so the J call may be wrong. This CDR3 is built from 15 residues. The DNA for the CDR3 is TGTGCCAGCAGTTTCACTAGCGGGAGAGGGCAGACCCAGTACTTC. Protein sequence: CASSFTSGRGQTQYF.

This chain connects TRBV27 to TRBJ2-1; 13 nucleotides agree with TRBD2. The CDR3 totals 17 residues. CDR1 and CDR2 from the germline V gene are MNHEY and SMNVEV (reference sequence). Trimming at V came to 8 bases and at J to 4 bases, leaving 11 bases not matched to a gene. The CDR3 DNA sequence: TGTGCCAGCGGCCGGGTCGGGACTAGCGGGACGTACAATGAGCAGTTCTTC. It is translated as CASGRVGTSGTYNEQFF.

This clonotype showed up just a few times. The rearrangement links TRBV29-1 to TRBJ2-7; the D is unclear. The J call may not be correct, given that the DNA end is closer to TRBJ2-5. Germline CDR1 is SQVTM and CDR2 is ANQGSEA. The CDR3 spans 14 residues. The chain's CDR3 is CSVGSSHPLETQYF. The CDR3 nucleotides read TGCAGCGTTGGTAGCTCCCACCCGTTGGAGACCCAGTACTTC.

The chain has TRBV20-1 and TRBJ2-5; D might be TRBD1 (6 bases). The CDR3 contains 14 residues. The germline V and J ends were trimmed by 5 bases and 1 base, with 14 bases remaining between them. Germline V gives CDR1 DFQATT, CDR2 SNEGSKA (reference sequence). CDR3 loop: CSASQTGFQETQYF. CDR3 bases: TGCAGTGCTTCTCAGACAGGTTTCCAAGAGACCCAGTACTTC.

This clonotype came up many times. CDR3 in DNA: TGTGCCAGCACCCGTGGTGATACGCAGTATTTT. It codes for CASTRGDTQYF. The chain joins TRBV6-2 or TRBV6-3 to TRBJ2-3, with D unclear. V gave up 7 bases and J gave up 6 bases, with 8 bases separating them. Per germline, CDR1 MNHEY and CDR2 SVGEGT. This CDR3 is built from 11 residues.

The chain has TRBV11-2 and TRBJ2-7, with D tentatively TRBD1 (7 bases). With 0 bases removed from V and 2 bases from J, the gap between germline ends came to 14 bases. Germline-derived CDR1 and CDR2 are SGHAT and FQNNGV. The CDR3 has 16 amino acids. CDR3 loop: CASSLDFRGAPYEQYF. The CDR3 nucleotides read TGTGCCAGCAGCTTAGATTTCAGGGGGGCTCCCTACGAGCAGTACTTC.

This clonotype showed up just once. The J gene is TRBJ1-2, the V gene TRBV15; possibly TRBD1 for D (5 bases). The CDR3 is made up of 14 amino acids. Per the germline V gene, CDR1 is LNHNV and CDR2 is YYDKDF (reference sequence). V dropped 5 bases and J dropped 7 bases, with 17 bases sitting between them. CDR3 amino acids: CATSGGTRLAGYTF. The CDR3 region has the DNA TGTGCCACCAGCGGGGGGACCCGGCTGGCTGGCTACACCTTC.

The chain recombines TRBV4-1 with TRBJ2-1; tentative D call: TRBD1 (5 bases). This CDR3 has 14 amino acids. Germline lookup yields CDR1 MGHRA and CDR2 YSYEKL. V lost 2 bases and J 8 bases, leaving 13 bases between the germline ends. As DNA, the CDR3 is TGCGCCAGCAGCCAAAGAAAAGGGGAAGATGAGCAGTTCTTC. Protein: CASSQRKGEDEQFF.

The chain employs TRBV6-2 or TRBV6-3 and TRBJ1-2; no firm D call. This CDR3 comprises 13 residues. V dropped 2 bases and J dropped 6 bases, with 10 bases sitting between them. Germline-derived CDR1 and CDR2 are MNHEY and SVGEGT. The CDR3 bases are TGTGCCAGCAGTTACCACCGTAGAGATGGCTACACCTTC. Protein sequence: CASSYHRRDGYTF.

This sequence joins TRBV6-5 and TRBJ2-5; 7 bases line up with TRBD2. The tail of the sequence fits TRBJ2-7 better, so the J call may be wrong. The CDR3 is made up of 14 amino acids. Germline V gene lookup returns CDR1 MNHEY and CDR2 SVGAGI. DNA of the CDR3: TGTGCCAGCAGTACTACTAGCGTGCTCTACGAGCAGTACTTC. Translation gives CASSTTSVLYEQYF.

V is TRBV28 and J is TRBJ1-6, with D perhaps matching TRBD1 (6 bases). CDR3 length equals 12 residues. Germline V gene data show CDR1 as MDHEN and CDR2 as SYDVKM. V shed 8 bases and J shed 7 bases, with 9 bases lying between them. The CDR3 spells CASGQSNSPLHF. The DNA for the CDR3 is TGTGCCAGCGGACAGTCAAATTCACCCCTCCACTTT.

This chain connects TRBV5-1 to TRBJ2-3; 13 nucleotides align to TRBD2. The germline CDR1 and CDR2 sequences are SGHRS and YFSETQ. This CDR3 spans 18 amino acids. The V segment lost 4 bases and the J segment 0 bases; nucleotides outside the gene matches: 8. CDR3 coding DNA: TGCGCCAGCAGCCATGGACTAGCGGGGGCTCCGAGCACAGATACGCAGTATTTT. It encodes CASSHGLAGAPSTDTQYF.

This chain uses TRBV6-5 with TRBJ2-1; D is ambiguous. V lost 5 bases and J 9 bases, leaving 11 bases between the germline ends. Germline V gene data show CDR1 as MNHEY and CDR2 as SVGAGI. CDR3 length: 12 residues. CDR3: CASSRTKGEQFF. In DNA, the CDR3 is TGTGCCAGCAGTCGGACGAAGGGTGAGCAGTTCTTC.

This chain uses TRBV2 with TRBJ2-1; TRBD2 matches 8 bases. Germline trimming cut 5 bases from V and 7 bases from J; bases unmatched to any gene: 10. This CDR3 is 15 amino acids long. The germline V gene has CDR1 SNHLY and CDR2 FYNNEI. CDR3 in DNA: TGTGCCAGCAGTAAACGGGGGGGCCAAGGAAATGAGCAGTTCTTC. As protein: CASSKRGGQGNEQFF.

Only one count was recorded for this clonotype. J is TRBJ1-2 and V is TRBV28; 9 bases fit TRBD1. This CDR3 is 17 amino acids long. The trim removed 7 bases at V and 5 bases at J, leaving 17 bases unmatched. The germline gives CDR1 MDHEN, CDR2 SYDVKM. As DNA, the CDR3 is TGTGCCAGCACCACGCGCCACAGGGGGCCCGTATGGTATGGCTACACCTTC. Its translation is CASTTRHRGPVWYGYTF.

The genes are TRBV4-1 and TRBJ2-3; TRBD2 aligns across 11 bases. Germline V gives CDR1 MGHRA, CDR2 YSYEKL. Trimming at V came to 6 bases and at J to 6 bases, leaving 5 bases not matched to a gene. CDR3 size: 14 residues. CDR3 protein: CASRWTSGSDTQYF. The CDR3 DNA reads TGCGCCAGCAGATGGACTAGCGGGTCTGATACGCAGTATTTT.

The sample holds a few counts of this clonotype. J is TRBJ2-2 and V is TRBV20-1, with D hard to call. Germline V CDR1 and CDR2: DFQATT, SNEGSKA (reference sequence). Trimming cost V 1 base and J 5 bases, with 5 bases left between them. The CDR3 loop spans 12 amino acids. The CDR3 DNA is TGCAGTGCTAGAGGGGATACCGGGGAGCTGTTTTTT. It translates to CSARGDTGELFF.

The chain is built from TRBV7-2 and TRBJ2-1, with 10 bases matching TRBD1. Germline-derived CDR1 and CDR2 are SGHTA and FQGNSA. The CDR3 loop spans 15 amino acids. With 3 bases clipped from V and 6 bases from J, the junction kept 5 bases outside the gene matches. The CDR3 sequence: CASSFAGQGSNEQFF. The CDR3 DNA follows: TGTGCCAGCAGCTTCGCGGGACAGGGGAGCAATGAGCAGTTCTTC. The full variable domain, completed using reference TRBV7-2 and TRBJ2-1, is GAGVSQSPSNKVTEKGKDVELRCDPISGHTALYWYRQSLGQGLEFLIYFQGNSAPDKSGLPSDRFSAERTGGSVSTLTIQRTQQEDSAVYLCASSFAGQGSNEQFFGPGTRLTVL.

The V call is TRBV4-3, the J call TRBJ2-7, with 7 bases matching TRBD2. The CDR3 runs 16 residues. The junction had 6 bases not matched to a gene; V was cut back by 1 base and J by 0 bases. Germline V lookup: CDR1 LGHNA, CDR2 YSLEER. CDR3 residues: CASSQAPGTNSYEQYF. In nucleotides, the CDR3 is TGCGCCAGCAGCCAAGCCCCCGGGACTAACTCCTACGAGCAGTACTTC.

This clonotype appeared a single time. The genes are TRBV29-1 and TRBJ1-1; the match to TRBD1 covers 9 bases. The germline V gene encodes CDR1 SQVTM and CDR2 ANQGSEA. V lost 3 bases, J lost 7 bases, and 6 bases stayed unmatched. The CDR3 is 13 amino acids. This CDR3 is CSVEGQGGREAFF. CDR3 nucleotide sequence: TGCAGCGTTGAGGGACAGGGAGGTCGTGAAGCTTTCTTT.

The J gene is TRBJ1-1, the V gene TRBV20-1; D is undetermined. V gave up 4 bases and J gave up 0 bases, with 12 bases separating them. The CDR3 spans 14 residues. CDR1 DFQATT and CDR2 SNEGSKA come from the germline V gene (reference sequence). CDR3 protein: CSAMVLLMNTEAFF. For the CDR3, the DNA is TGCAGTGCTATGGTCCTTCTTATGAACACTGAAGCTTTCTTT.

CDR3 sequence: CASSLDTRRNTF. In DNA form, the CDR3 reads TGTGCCAGCAGCCTAGACACCAGGCGTAACACCTTC. The gene calls are TRBV7-2 and TRBJ1-2, with D unclear. The CDR3 loop spans 12 amino acids. Per germline, CDR1 SGHTA and CDR2 FQGNSA. V was trimmed by 5 bases and J by 12 bases, leaving 16 bases between them.